Included here is one T cell receptor beta chain sequence, with context. Its specificity is unknown. These data belong to a study of cytomegalovirus exposure and HLA in healthy donors. Some clones are missing from TCRdb's copy, which holds only in-frame ones; the method was immunoSEQ multiplex PCR. The table includes roughly 120,000 clones, roughly 91% detected once. The study, taken as a whole, reports: A few CMV-associated chains were confirmed in vitro to be specific for CMV antigens. The study found most TCR sequences rare, yet found some public TCRs in many donors. 150 to 200 TCR beta chains were listed as cytomegalovirus-associated.

The CDR3 spans 17 residues. Trimming cost V 6 bases and J 5 bases, with 23 bases left between them. Per germline, CDR1 SSHAT and CDR2 FNYEAQ (reference sequence). The J gene is TRBJ2-1, the V gene TRBV7-7; a possible D gene is TRBD2 (6 bases). The TCR sequence derives from a man younger than 45 in good health and CMV-seronegative. Sequenced: PBMCs. Here the CDR3 DNA reads TGTGCCAGCAGTTCGGGACTGGGACGCATCGGACACAATGAGCAGTTCTTC. This translates into CASSSGLGRIGHNEQFF.